Below, 12 T cell receptor beta chains from the same sample are listed, as sequenced in a study of shared clonotypes between healthy human individuals. Naivety among CD8 cells was defined by CD45RO negativity and positive CCR7 selection, thereby excluding terminally differentiated effector memory CD45RA+ cells. TCRdb keeps only in-frame clones here, not all; method: immunoSEQ multiplex PCR. The table includes about 2.1 million clones, 85% to 95% detected once. Sequenced material: naive CD8+ T cells from PBMCs. The source of these receptors is a man between 18 and 29 years old in good health. Some clones in this sample may be carry-over from other donors' samples.

This chain connects TRBV20-1 to TRBJ2-3; D unresolved. From germline, CDR1 is DFQATT and CDR2 SNEGSKA (reference sequence). V lost 2 bases and J 2 bases, leaving 2 bases between the germline ends. The CDR3 has 11 amino acids. Here the CDR3 reads CSARTTDTQYF. The CDR3 nucleotides are TGCAGTGCTAGAACCACAGATACGCAGTATTTT.

This clone was found once. V is TRBV28 and J is TRBJ1-5, with a weak D call TRBD1 (6 bases). Germline-derived CDR1 and CDR2 are MDHEN and SYDVKM. V lost 10 bases and J 1 base, leaving 17 bases between the germline ends. This CDR3 region has 15 residues. CDR3 bases: TGTGCCACCTCCCGGGGGCGCATAAGCAATCAGCCCCAGCATTTT. It translates to CATSRGRISNQPQHF.

V gene TRBV27 combines with J gene TRBJ2-3, with D hard to call. CDR3 length: 15 residues. Germline values: CDR1 MNHEY, CDR2 SMNVEV (reference sequence). V was shortened by 3 bases and J by 5 bases, with 15 bases between the two germline ends. CDR3 bases: TGTGCCAGCAGTTTGGGCGCTATTCCACAAGATACGCAGTATTTT. Protein product: CASSLGAIPQDTQYF.

V and J are TRBV27 and TRBJ2-7, with TRBD1 matching 10 bases. The CDR3 consists of 15 residues. Germline V gives CDR1 MNHEY, CDR2 SMNVEV (reference sequence). J was trimmed by 3 bases and V by 6 bases; bases with no gene match: 8. Here the CDR3 reads CASRRDRGERYEQYF. CDR3 sequence (DNA): TGTGCCAGCAGACGGGACAGGGGTGAGCGCTACGAGCAGTACTTC.

The chain links TRBV4-3 to TRBJ2-3; TRBD2 aligns across 10 bases. CDR1 is LGHNA and CDR2 is YSLEER in the germline V gene. V shed 0 bases and J 5 bases; nucleotides not matched to a gene: 8. The CDR3 has 17 residues. DNA for the CDR3: TGCGCCAGCAGCCAAGATCCGGCTAGCGGGAGAGTAGATACGCAGTATTTT. Amino acids: CASSQDPASGRVDTQYF.

This clone appeared a single time. The chain uses TRBV27 and TRBJ2-5, with D maybe TRBD2 (6 bases). Germline CDR1 is MNHEY and CDR2 is SMNVEV (reference sequence). This CDR3 is 15 amino acids long. Trimming removed 10 bases from V and 5 bases from J, with 23 bases in between. Here the CDR3 reads CATGSRFPGEETQYF. The CDR3, as DNA: TGTGCCACCGGTTCGCGATTTCCGGGAGAGGAGACCCAGTACTTC.

J is TRBJ2-3 and V is TRBV29-1, with D tentatively TRBD2 (5 bases). This CDR3 is 13 amino acids long. Trimming removed 8 bases from V and 0 bases from J, with 12 bases in between. Germline assignment: CDR1 SQVTM and CDR2 ANQGSEA. The CDR3 nucleotides read TGCAGCTCCAGCGGAGCTAGCACAGATACGCAGTATTTT. Encoded protein: CSSSGASTDTQYF.

This clone is a singleton in its sample. This sequence joins TRBV4-3 and TRBJ2-5; 7 nucleotides match TRBD1. The CDR3 runs 16 residues. CDR1 and CDR2 from the germline V gene are LGHNA and YSLEER. The V gene end was trimmed by 4 bases and the J gene end by 5 bases; junction bases not matched to a gene: 13. CDR3 DNA sequence: TGCGCCAGCAGCCGCGACGCTACAGGGGTCTTGGAGACCCAGTACTTC. Translating it yields CASSRDATGVLETQYF.

This chain links TRBV15 with TRBJ2-5, with D perhaps given as TRBD1 or TRBD2 (5 bases each). Trimming pared 5 bases from V and 3 bases from J, leaving 10 bases between. The CDR3 runs 13 residues. Germline V lookup: CDR1 LNHNV, CDR2 YYDKDF (reference sequence). The CDR3 DNA reads TGTGCCACCAGCCTGAGGGGAGAAGAGACCCAGTACTTC. This gives the protein CATSLRGEETQYF.

This chain uses TRBV28 with TRBJ2-7, with D perhaps matching TRBD1 (5 bases). Between the trimmed V and J ends, which lost 5 bases and 5 bases, there was a span of 16 bases. CDR3 length equals 14 residues. CDR1 and CDR2 (germline): MDHEN, SYDVKM. The CDR3 DNA reads as TGTGCCAGCAGTACCCGCGCCGGCAGGGACGAGCAGTACTTC. It yields the protein CASSTRAGRDEQYF.

The chain couples TRBV7-9 to TRBJ2-1; 8 positions match TRBD2. V gave up 5 bases and J gave up 6 bases; unmatched junction bases: 12. This CDR3 comprises 16 residues. Germline V gene sequence: CDR1 SEHNR, CDR2 FQNEAQ (reference sequence). DNA of the CDR3: TGTGCCAGCAGCATCTGGGCAGCGGGAGAACGCAATGAGCAGTTCTTC. Its protein product is CASSIWAAGERNEQFF. The entire variable domain, with the rest obtained from reference TRBV7-9 and TRBJ2-1, is as follows: DTGVSQNPRHKITKRGQNVTFRCDPISEHNRLYWYRQTLGQGPEFLTYFQNEAQLEKSRLLSDRFSAERPKGSFSTLEIQRTEQGDSAMYLCASSIWAAGERNEQFFGPGTRLTVL.

The chain couples TRBV27 to TRBJ2-7, with 7 bases fitting TRBD1. The V and J ends lost 2 bases and 4 bases, in that order; junction bases with no gene match: 11. This CDR3 contains 16 residues. Germline V gene lookup returns CDR1 MNHEY and CDR2 SMNVEV (reference sequence). The CDR3 bases are TGTGCCAGCAGTTTACTAGGACAGGATCTAGCATACGAGCAGTACTTC. Amino acids: CASSLLGQDLAYEQYF.